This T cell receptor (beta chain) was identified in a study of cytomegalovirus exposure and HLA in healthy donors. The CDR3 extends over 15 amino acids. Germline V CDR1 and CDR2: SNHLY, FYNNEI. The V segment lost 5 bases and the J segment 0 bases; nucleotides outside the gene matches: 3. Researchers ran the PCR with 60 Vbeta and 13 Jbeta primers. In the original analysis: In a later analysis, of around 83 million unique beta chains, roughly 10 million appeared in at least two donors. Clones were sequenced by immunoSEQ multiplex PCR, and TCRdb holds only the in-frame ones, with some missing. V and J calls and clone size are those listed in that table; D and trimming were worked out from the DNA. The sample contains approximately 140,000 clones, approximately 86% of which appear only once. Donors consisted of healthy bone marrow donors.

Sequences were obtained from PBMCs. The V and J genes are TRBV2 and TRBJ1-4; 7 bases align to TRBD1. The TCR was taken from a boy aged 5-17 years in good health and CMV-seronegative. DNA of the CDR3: TGTGCCAGCAGTACCCAGGGGGCAACTAATGAAAAACTGTTTTTT. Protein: CASSTQGATNEKLFF.